The 4 T cell receptor beta chains below come from one sample, sequenced in a study of T cells after yellow fever vaccination. In TCRdb, the 5' RACE reads were re-called with MiXCR into one record per CDR3 protein. The sample contains tens of thousands of distinct CDR3 sequences, approximately 7.5% of which appear only once. The sequences come from CD8+ T cells sorted from PBMCs, collected on the day of the yellow fever booster vaccination. The source of these receptors is a man between 25 and 39 years old who received the YFV17D yellow fever vaccine.

Ten or more counts support this clonotype. V usage is TRBV4-1 and J usage is TRBJ2-2, with D perhaps TRBD1 (6 bases). CDR1 MGHRA and CDR2 YSYEKL come from the germline V gene. This CDR3 has 13 amino acids. V was shortened by 8 bases and J by 3 bases, with 10 bases between the two germline ends. The CDR3 nucleotides read TGCGCCAGCCCAGAGGGGGACACCGGGGAGCTGTTTTTT. This gives the protein CASPEGDTGELFF.

In its sample, this clonotype was seen many times. The chain has TRBV19 and TRBJ2-3, with TRBD2 matching 11 bases. CDR3 size: 15 residues. Germline CDR1 is LNHDA and CDR2 is SQIVND (reference sequence). V was pared by 6 bases and J by 1 base, with 3 bases of the junction left unmatched. CDR3 region: CASRKTSGGTDTQYF. Written as DNA, the CDR3 is TGTGCCAGTAGGAAGACTAGCGGGGGCACAGATACGCAGTATTTT.

This clonotype showed up many times. This sequence joins TRBV18 and TRBJ2-7; 9 nucleotides line up with TRBD2. V shed 5 bases, J shed 3 bases, and the junction held 5 bases outside the gene matches. CDR3 length: 14 residues. CDR1 and CDR2 from the germline V gene are KGHSH and LQKENI. The CDR3 loop is CASSTSGRLYEQYF. The DNA of the CDR3 is TGTGCCAGCTCAACAAGCGGGAGGCTCTACGAGCAGTACTTC.

This chain links TRBV7-9 with TRBJ2-5; maybe TRBD2 (5 bases). This CDR3 is built from 17 residues. Trimming stripped 0 bases from V and 0 bases from J, with 14 bases between. Germline V gene sequence: CDR1 SEHNR, CDR2 FQNEAQ (reference sequence). The CDR3 sequence is CASSLAHLRADQETQYF. In DNA form, the CDR3 reads TGTGCCAGCAGCTTAGCGCATCTGAGGGCGGACCAAGAGACCCAGTACTTC.